This TCR beta chain came from a study of T cell responses to AZD1222 COVID-19 vaccine. Study findings and constraints: The donors showed a predominance of white British ancestry and of females, with possible underestimation of clonal diversity.

A note on this clone: Its specificity is not known.

The CDR3 sequence is 12 residues long. Germline-derived CDR1 and CDR2 are MDHEN and SYDVKM. V was trimmed by 6 bases and J by 4 bases, leaving 9 bases between them. TCRdb's copy holds only in-frame clones and misses some; the assay was immunoSEQ multiplex PCR. The table records some 170,000 clones, about 90% of them present only once. Sequencing was performed on peripheral blood, taken 28 days after the second dose of the MenACWY control vaccine. The V and J genes are TRBV28 and TRBJ1-2, with unresolved D. The clonotype comes from an adult who received the MenACWY meningococcal vaccine as a control. CDR3 sequence reads: CASREEGYGYTF. Here the CDR3 DNA reads TGTGCCAGCAGAGAAGAAGGCTATGGCTACACCTTC.